Following are 10 T cell receptor beta chains from one sample sequenced in a study of T cell responses to AZD1222 COVID-19 vaccine (dated by TCRdb to the early 2020s). The sample's time point label is to be understood as: about 28 days (+/-7) after the second vaccine dose. The protocol used for the library was the immunoSEQ multiplex PCR assay. Sourced from immuneACCESS, this table was stored by TCRdb with only in-frame sequences that have V and J called. A share of the clones is absent; for the studies checked, an unresolved V gene accounts for under half, and the remainder has no known explanation. The sample data list more than 95,000 clones, and more than 70% of these were observed just once. Approximately 18% of the sample comes from the top ten. Sample: peripheral blood, taken 28 days after the second AZD1222 dose. The source is an adult who received the AZD1222 COVID-19 vaccine.

The chain is built from TRBV5-1 and TRBJ2-1, with D perhaps assigned TRBD1 or TRBD2 (6 bases each). This CDR3 spans 15 amino acids. Germline CDR1 is SGHRS and CDR2 is YFSETQ. Trimming left V 3 bases short and J 3 bases short, with 13 bases between. CDR3 sequence (DNA): TGCGCCAGCAGCTCGGGCGGGGACAACTACAATGAGCAGTTCTTC. Amino acid sequence: CASSSGGDNYNEQFF.

Only a few counts were recorded for this clone. The chain uses TRBV25-1 and TRBJ2-6; D gene uncertain. CDR1 and CDR2 from the germline V gene are MGHDK and SYGVNS. The CDR3 contains 13 residues. Trimming took off 5 bases at V and 0 bases at J, with 2 bases between the two ends. CDR3: CASSRSGANVLTF. DNA of the CDR3: TGTGCCAGCAGTCGCTCTGGGGCCAACGTCCTGACTTTC.

CDR3 protein: CAISDLDTYEQYF. CDR3 coding DNA: TGTGCCATCAGTGACCTCGACACATACGAGCAGTACTTC. The gene calls are TRBV10-3 and TRBJ2-7; D not resolved. The V gene's germline CDR1 is ENHRY and CDR2 SYGVKD. V was clipped by 3 bases and J by 4 bases, with 10 bases between them. CDR3 size: 13 residues.

V and J are TRBV2 and TRBJ1-2, with D unresolved. Germline values: CDR1 SNHLY, CDR2 FYNNEI. CDR3 length: 15 amino acids. The V end was cut by 2 bases, the J end by 2 bases, with 12 bases between. CDR3 amino acids: CASSERVRANYGYTF. DNA of the CDR3: TGTGCCAGCAGTGAAAGAGTAAGGGCCAACTATGGCTACACCTTC.

The J gene is TRBJ2-7, the V gene TRBV5-1; 7 bases map to TRBD1. The CDR3 loop spans 14 amino acids. Germline V gene sequence: CDR1 SGHRS, CDR2 YFSETQ. The J segment lost 3 bases and the V segment lost 4 bases, leaving 7 bases of the junction unmatched. CDR3 in DNA: TGCGCCAGCAGCCCACGCGACAGGGACTACGAGCAGTACTTC. It translates to CASSPRDRDYEQYF.

The rearrangement links TRBV10-1 to TRBJ1-1, with 7 bases that match TRBD1. This CDR3 has 14 amino acids. Trimming removed 3 bases from V and 4 bases from J; junction bases left unmatched: 5. Germline V gene data show CDR1 as WNHNN and CDR2 as SYGVQD (reference sequence). CDR3 sequence (DNA): TGCGCCAGCAGTGAAATAGCAGGGGGCACTGAAGCTTTCTTT. Encoded protein: CASSEIAGGTEAFF.

V gene TRBV5-4 combines with J gene TRBJ2-7; 9 bases match TRBD1. The CDR3 runs to 14 residues. V lost 4 bases to trimming and J lost 0 bases; unmatched junction nucleotides: 2. Germline V gene lookup returns CDR1 SGHNT and CDR2 YYREEE (reference sequence). In DNA, the CDR3 is TGTGCCAGCAGCCGGGACAGGGACTCCTACGAGCAGTACTTC. This gives the protein CASSRDRDSYEQYF.

This chain joins TRBV27 and TRBJ2-1; possibly TRBD1 for D (5 bases). CDR3 size: 14 residues. The V end was cut by 8 bases, the J end by 5 bases, with 16 bases between. Germline values: CDR1 MNHEY, CDR2 SMNVEV (reference sequence). In nucleotides, the CDR3 is TGTGCCAGCGGGCGACAGCAGATTGACAATGAGCAGTTCTTC. Amino acids: CASGRQQIDNEQFF.

This rearrangement joins TRBV29-1 to TRBJ1-1, with D unclear. V gave up 6 bases and J gave up 1 base, with 6 bases separating them. Germline assignment: CDR1 SQVTM and CDR2 ANQGSEA. The CDR3 is made up of 11 amino acids. CDR3 sequence: CSVGSNTEAFF. In DNA, the CDR3 is TGCAGCGTCGGGTCGAACACTGAAGCTTTCTTT.

This chain connects TRBV5-8 to TRBJ2-5; D remains ambiguous. V shed 0 bases and J shed 3 bases, with 6 bases lying between them. The germline gives CDR1 SGHTS, CDR2 YDEGEE. The CDR3 covers 13 residues. The DNA for the CDR3 is TGTGCCAGCAGCTTGGGTCCAAAAGAGACCCAGTACTTC. Amino acid sequence: CASSLGPKETQYF.